This is a list of T cell receptor beta chains from one sample in a study of blood T cells in healthy people across ages. One entry per CDR3 protein, called by TCRdb with MiXCR from the 5' RACE reads. The table records 800,000 to 950,000 distinct CDR3 sequences, around 49% of them present only once. The sequenced material came from blood. The origin of the receptors is a young man in good health. Both conserved end residues are part of each CDR3. Each record gives: D gene, J gene, clone size, V gene, CDR3 length, CDR3 protein, CDR3 DNA. The D gene is left open where the match is weak. Clone size is stated in some rows and not others, as once, few, many or a class when expanded.

D: TRBD2; J: TRBJ2-7; size: -; V: TRBV7-9; length: 17; CDR3: CASSPRSRAGDSYEQYF; DNA: TGTGCCAGCAGCCCCCGTTCACGAGCGGGGGATTCCTACGAGCAGTACTTC
D: TRBD1; J: TRBJ1-5; size: -; V: TRBV27; length: 14; CDR3: CASSLNRDSQPQHF; DNA: TGTGCCAGCAGTTTGAACCGGGACAGTCAGCCCCAGCATTTT
D: -; J: TRBJ1-5; size: few; V: TRBV12-3/TRBV12-4; length: 15; CDR3: CASSLVGQSNQPQHF; DNA: TGTGCCAGCAGTTTAGTCGGCCAGAGCAATCAGCCCCAGCATTTT
D: -; J: TRBJ1-2; size: -; V: TRBV7-8; length: 14; CDR3: CASSSGVVGYGYTF; DNA: TGTGCCAGCAGCTCGGGGGTTGTGGGCTATGGCTACACCTTC
D: -; J: TRBJ1-6; size: -; V: TRBV6-1; length: 15; CDR3: CASSGTSDPPSPLHF; DNA: TGTGCCAGCAGTGGAACCTCGGACCCGCCCTCACCCCTCCACTTT
D: -; J: TRBJ2-1; size: once; V: TRBV6-2/TRBV6-3; length: 14; CDR3: CASSDGRAGHEQFF; DNA: TGTGCCAGCAGTGACGGGCGGGCCGGACATGAGCAGTTCTTC
D: TRBD2; J: TRBJ2-5; size: few; V: TRBV2; length: 14; CDR3: CASPSGVNQETQYF; DNA: TGTGCCAGTCCCAGCGGGGTCAACCAAGAGACCCAGTACTTC
D: TRBD1; J: TRBJ2-1; size: -; V: TRBV20-1; length: 15; CDR3: CSARPGQVSYNEQFF; DNA: TGCAGTGCCCGCCCCGGACAGGTCTCCTACAATGAGCAGTTCTTC
D: -; J: TRBJ2-6; size: -; V: TRBV7-9; length: 13; CDR3: CASSPVRPNVLTF; DNA: TGTGCCAGCAGCCCCGTTCGGCCCAACGTCCTGACTTTC
D: TRBD2; J: TRBJ2-7; size: few; V: TRBV9; length: 15; CDR3: CASSSGTSGVYEQYF; DNA: TGTGCCAGCAGCTCCGGTACTAGCGGGGTCTACGAGCAGTACTTC
D: -; J: TRBJ2-5; size: few; V: TRBV12-5; length: 13; CDR3: CATSEGQQETQYF; DNA: TGTGCTACCTCCGAAGGCCAACAAGAGACCCAGTACTTC
D: TRBD1; J: TRBJ1-2; size: -; V: TRBV28; length: 14; CDR3: CASSVGQGFYGYTF; DNA: TGTGCCAGCAGCGTAGGACAGGGATTTTATGGCTACACCTTC
D: TRBD1; J: TRBJ1-1; size: few; V: TRBV10-3; length: 14; CDR3: CAISDRDRGTEAFF; DNA: TGTGCCATCAGTGACCGAGACAGGGGGACTGAAGCTTTCTTT
D: -; J: TRBJ2-1; size: -; V: TRBV7-6; length: 14; CDR3: CASSLGAIYNEQFF; DNA: TGTGCCAGCAGCTTAGGGGCCATCTACAATGAGCAGTTCTTC
D: TRBD1; J: TRBJ2-3; size: few; V: TRBV28; length: 15; CDR3: CAIVQGARGTDTQYF; DNA: TGTGCCATCGTCCAGGGGGCGCGGGGCACAGATACGCAGTATTTT
D: -; J: TRBJ1-2; size: -; V: TRBV14; length: 15; CDR3: CASSQGGRGARSYTF; DNA: TGTGCCAGCAGCCAAGGGGGCCGGGGGGCTCGGAGCTACACCTTC
D: -; J: TRBJ2-1; size: -; V: TRBV7-9; length: 14; CDR3: CASSTVINYNEQFF; DNA: TGTGCCAGCAGCACAGTAATAAACTACAATGAGCAGTTCTTC
D: -; J: TRBJ2-4; size: once; V: TRBV11-2; length: 12; CDR3: CASSLSENIQYF; DNA: TGTGCCAGCAGCCTGTCCGAAAACATTCAGTACTTC
D: -; J: TRBJ2-7; size: many; V: TRBV20-1; length: 11; CDR3: CSASQGNEQYF; DNA: TGCAGTGCCTCCCAGGGAAACGAGCAGTACTTC
D: TRBD2; J: TRBJ2-7; size: -; V: TRBV25-1; length: 15; CDR3: CASSRGLANPYEQYF; DNA: TGTGCCAGCAGCAGAGGACTAGCGAATCCATACGAGCAGTACTTC
D: -; J: TRBJ2-3; size: -; V: TRBV7-2; length: 17; CDR3: CTSSPQRSRVGTDTQYF; DNA: TGTACCAGCAGCCCTCAGAGGTCCAGGGTGGGCACAGATACGCAGTATTTT
D: -; J: TRBJ2-1; size: few; V: TRBV11-2; length: 15; CDR3: CASSLEISSYNEQFF; DNA: TGTGCCAGCAGCTTAGAAATAAGCTCCTACAATGAGCAGTTCTTC
D: -; J: TRBJ2-1; size: -; V: TRBV11-2; length: 16; CDR3: CASSLDPQVGVGEQFF; DNA: TGTGCCAGCAGCTTAGACCCCCAAGTGGGTGTGGGTGAGCAGTTCTTC
D: -; J: TRBJ2-3; size: -; V: TRBV15; length: 15; CDR3: CATSRGSGLTDTQYF; DNA: TGTGCCACCAGCAGAGGTAGCGGACTCACAGATACGCAGTATTTT
D: -; J: TRBJ2-6; size: -; V: TRBV6-5; length: 19; CDR3: CASSYLGGYRSSGANVLTF; DNA: TGTGCCAGCAGTTACCTCGGGGGATATCGTAGCTCTGGGGCCAACGTCCTGACTTTC